One T cell receptor (beta chain) is described in this entry. Its target is unknown. A single record per CDR3 protein comes from TCRdb applying MiXCR to the RT-PCR reads. This sample has 650,000 to 800,000 distinct CDR3 sequences, with about 18% found just once. The V end lost 4 bases, the J end lost 5 bases, and 20 bases lay between the germline ends. CDR1 is SGHVS and CDR2 is FNYEAQ in the germline V gene. The CDR3 runs to 16 residues. The data were taken from a study of response to subunit inactivated influenza vaccine. Regarding the study as a whole: Authors suggested each seasonal flu vaccination may recruit only limited numbers of new T cells.

The sequence derives from a man between 45 and 60 years old who received an inactivated influenza vaccine. The rearrangement joins TRBV7-6 to TRBJ2-5, with D perhaps TRBD2 (5 bases). The input for sequencing was PBMCs from blood, taken about 5 days after vaccination. CDR3 in DNA: TGTGCCAGCAGCTCTAGGTCGCGGGTAGAGACGGAGACCCAGTACTTC. It yields the protein CASSSRSRVETETQYF.